This T cell receptor (beta chain) was profiled in a study of CD8+ T cells in alopecia areata. On the study more broadly: Treated patients received severity scores based on the percentage of scalp area affected.

It was cDNA, reverse transcribed from extracted RNA, that served as the sequencing template. TCRdb's copy holds only in-frame clones and misses some; the assay was immunoSEQ multiplex PCR. The data hold about 210,000 clones, with approximately 57% observed a single time. The CDR3 loop spans 16 amino acids. Trimming removed 0 bases from V and 8 bases from J, with 16 bases in between. Germline CDR1 is LGHNA and CDR2 is YSLEER. Treatment meaning: oral pan-JAK inhibitor, 5-10 mg twice daily. Specimens obtained from alopecia areata patients comprised lesional scalp punch biopsies and peripheral blood. Sorted populations comprised CD4+ and CD8+ T cells obtained from PBMCs.

This receptor was taken from a human donor with alopecia areata. The V gene is TRBV4-3, the J gene TRBJ2-2; weak D call: TRBD1 (5 bases). The source was CD4+ T cells sorted from blood, collected at week 4, from a patient treated with tofacitinib. This CDR3 is CASSQDRQLQVGELFF. CDR3 sequence (DNA): TGCGCCAGCAGCCAAGATAGGCAGTTACAGGTTGGGGAGCTGTTTTTT.